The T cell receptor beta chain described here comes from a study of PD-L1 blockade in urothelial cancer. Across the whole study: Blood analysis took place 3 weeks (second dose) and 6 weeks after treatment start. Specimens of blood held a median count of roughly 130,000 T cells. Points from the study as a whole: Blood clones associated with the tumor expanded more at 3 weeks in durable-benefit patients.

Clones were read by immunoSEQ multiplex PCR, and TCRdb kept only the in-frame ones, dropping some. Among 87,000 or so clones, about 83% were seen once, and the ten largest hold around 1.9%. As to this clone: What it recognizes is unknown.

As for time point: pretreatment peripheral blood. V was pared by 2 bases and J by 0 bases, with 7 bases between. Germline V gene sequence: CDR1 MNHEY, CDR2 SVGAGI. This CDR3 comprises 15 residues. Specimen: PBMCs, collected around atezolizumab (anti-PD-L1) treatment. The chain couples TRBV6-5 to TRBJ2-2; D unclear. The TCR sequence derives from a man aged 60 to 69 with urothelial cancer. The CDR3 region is CASSYQVSNTGELFF. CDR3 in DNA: TGTGCCAGCAGTTACCAGGTATCGAACACCGGGGAGCTGTTTTTT.